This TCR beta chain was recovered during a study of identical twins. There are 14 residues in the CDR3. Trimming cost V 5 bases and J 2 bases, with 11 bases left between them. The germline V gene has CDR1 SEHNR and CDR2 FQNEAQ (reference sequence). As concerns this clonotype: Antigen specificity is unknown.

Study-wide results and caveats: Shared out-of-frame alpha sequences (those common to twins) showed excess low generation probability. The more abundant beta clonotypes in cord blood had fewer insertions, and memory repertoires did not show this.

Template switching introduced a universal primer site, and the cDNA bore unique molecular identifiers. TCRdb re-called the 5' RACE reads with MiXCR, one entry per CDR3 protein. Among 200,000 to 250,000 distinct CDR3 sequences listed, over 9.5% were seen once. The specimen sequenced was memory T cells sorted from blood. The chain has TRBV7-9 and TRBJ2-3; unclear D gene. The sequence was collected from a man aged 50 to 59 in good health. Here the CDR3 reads CASSQFLDTDTQYF. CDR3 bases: TGTGCCAGCAGCCAATTCCTGGACACAGATACGCAGTATTTT.